Presented here are 10 T cell receptor beta chains from one specimen sequenced in a study of blood T cell repertoires in COVID-19. Clones were read by immunoSEQ multiplex PCR, and TCRdb kept only the in-frame ones, dropping some. The sample lists 200,000 to 250,000 clones, around 90% occurring once. The specimen was peripheral blood. These receptor sequences come from a man younger than 45 with COVID-19, enrolled during active disease.

This rearrangement joins TRBV28 to TRBJ1-1, with 7 bases that match TRBD1. The germline gives CDR1 MDHEN, CDR2 SYDVKM. The J segment lost 5 bases and the V segment lost 2 bases, leaving 8 bases of the junction unmatched. The length of the CDR3 is 15 residues. CDR3 sequence reads: CASSLGFRGKTEAFF. The CDR3 coding sequence is TGTGCCAGCAGTTTAGGTTTCAGGGGGAAAACTGAAGCTTTCTTT.

CDR3 sequence reads: CASSQDKNDGTGNNSPLHF. CDR3 nucleotide sequence: TGTGCCAGCAGCCAGGATAAGAATGATGGGACAGGGAACAATTCACCCCTCCACTTT. The chain employs TRBV4-2 and TRBJ1-6; 9 nucleotides agree with TRBD1. CDR3 length: 19 amino acids. Germline-derived CDR1 and CDR2 are LGHNA and YNFKEQ. Trimming at V came to 3 bases and at J to 7 bases, leaving 16 bases not matched to a gene.

As to this clone: At one end, the junction sequence differs from germline, possibly due to a read error. The rearrangement links TRBV6-5 to TRBJ1-1, with 8 bases matching TRBD1. This CDR3 is 15 amino acids long. CDR1 and CDR2 from the germline V gene are MNHEY and SVGAGI. The CDR3 sequence: CASSDSGTGNTEAFF. For the CDR3, the DNA is TGTGCCAGCAGTGACTCCGGGACAGGGAACACTGAAGCTTTCTTT.

V usage is TRBV27 and J usage is TRBJ1-2; tentatively, D is TRBD1 (5 bases). Trimming pared 4 bases from V and 4 bases from J, leaving 10 bases between. Germline V lookup: CDR1 MNHEY, CDR2 SMNVEV (reference sequence). This CDR3 comprises 13 residues. The CDR3 DNA reads as TGTGCCAGCAGTTCCAGGGAAGGCTATGGCTACACCTTC. Its protein product is CASSSREGYGYTF.

This rearrangement joins TRBV7-2 to TRBJ1-2; D unresolved. The CDR3 runs to 13 residues. V shed 4 bases and J shed 1 base, with 7 bases lying between them. Per the germline V gene, CDR1 is SGHTA and CDR2 is FQGNSA. The CDR3 nucleotides are TGTGCCAGCAGCTCGGACTTTAACTATGGCTACACCTTC. Its translation is CASSSDFNYGYTF. The entire variable domain, with the rest obtained from reference TRBV7-2 and TRBJ1-2, is as follows: GAGVSQSPSNKVTEKGKDVELRCDPISGHTALYWYRQSLGQGLEFLIYFQGNSAPDKSGLPSDRFSAERTGGSVSTLTIQRTQQEDSAVYLCASSSDFNYGYTFGSGTRLTVV.

This chain connects TRBV7-9 to TRBJ1-2; D is unclear. This CDR3 has 11 residues. In germline, CDR1 is SEHNR, CDR2 FQNEAQ (reference sequence). Between the trimmed V and J ends, which lost 3 bases and 8 bases, there was a span of 7 bases. CDR3 DNA sequence: TGTGCCAGCAGCTTCCAACGGGGCTACACCTTC. Protein sequence: CASSFQRGYTF.

The genes are TRBV9 and TRBJ2-5, with TRBD2 matching over 13 bases. The ends lost 1 base at V and 3 bases at J; junction bases unmatched: 3. Germline V lookup: CDR1 SGDLS, CDR2 YYNGEE. CDR3 length: 16 amino acids. CDR3 DNA sequence: TGTGCCAGCAGCGTAACTAGCGGGGGGGCAGAAGAGACCCAGTACTTC. Encoded protein: CASSVTSGGAEETQYF.

The V and J genes are TRBV2 and TRBJ1-2; 9 nucleotides align to TRBD1. CDR3 length equals 16 residues. Looked up from germline, CDR1 is SNHLY and CDR2 is FYNNEI. With V trimmed by 5 bases and J by 4 bases, 11 bases remained unmatched. The CDR3 sequence is CASSLQDRGGSYGYTF. CDR3 nucleotide sequence: TGTGCCAGCAGTCTACAGGACAGGGGTGGATCCTATGGCTACACCTTC. The full variable domain, rest sourced from reference TRBV2 and TRBJ1-2, is EPEVTQTPSHQVTQMGQEVILRCVPISNHLYFYWYRQILGQKVEFLVSFYNNEISEKSEIFDDQFSVERPDGSNFTLKIRSTKLEDSAMYFCASSLQDRGGSYGYTFGSGTRLTVV.

The chain links TRBV7-6 to TRBJ2-1; a weak D match, TRBD1 (6 bases). The CDR3 is made up of 15 amino acids. V lost 8 bases and J lost 3, with 17 bases in between. Germline lookup yields CDR1 SGHVS and CDR2 FNYEAQ. CDR3 nucleotides: TGTGCCAGCGGTACCGCAGGGGTCGACTACAATGAGCAGTTCTTC. This gives the protein CASGTAGVDYNEQFF.

The rearrangement joins TRBV3-1 (or the pseudogene TRBV3-2) to TRBJ1-6, with D possibly being TRBD1 (5 bases). The CDR3 is made up of 14 amino acids. In germline, CDR1 is LGHDT, CDR2 YNNKEL (reference sequence). Trimming left V 1 base short and J 10 bases short, with 11 bases between. CDR3 bases: TGTGCCAGCAGCCAAGGGGGCGCAGGGTCACCCCTCCACTTT. This translates into CASSQGGAGSPLHF.